This entry concerns a single TCR beta chain. This record comes from a study of cytomegalovirus exposure and HLA in healthy donors. PCR involved 60 Vbeta and 13 Jbeta primers. Measured with immunoSEQ multiplex PCR; TCRdb has only the in-frame clones, and not every one. The profile shows under 130,000 clones, 60% to 80% of them singletons. Germline trimming cut 2 bases from V and 0 bases from J; bases unmatched to any gene: 3. CDR3 length: 15 residues. Germline V CDR1 and CDR2: GTSNPN, SVGIG (reference sequence). V gene TRBV30 combines with J gene TRBJ1-4; TRBD1 agrees at 7 bases. The sequenced sample consisted of PBMCs. The sequence derives from a man aged 45-60 years in good health and CMV-seropositive. The CDR3 here is CAWSRGLTTNEKLFF. The CDR3 bases are TGTGCCTGGAGTAGGGGGCTGACAACTAATGAAAAACTGTTTTTT.